This T cell receptor (beta chain) originates from a study of blood T cell repertoires in COVID-19. Assay used: immunoSEQ multiplex PCR; TCRdb lists only in-frame clones, some missing. The sample lists 240,000 or so clones; roughly 86% were seen once. In germline, CDR1 is MNHEY, CDR2 SMNVEV (reference sequence). Trimming took 4 bases from V and 2 from J; bases not matched to a gene: 13. CDR3 length: 18 residues. This TCR came from a woman between 45 and 65 years old who had recovered from COVID-19. The sample taken for sequencing was PBMCs or T cells enriched from blood (not recorded which). V and J are TRBV27 and TRBJ2-2, with 7 bases aligning to TRBD1. The CDR3: CASSSDYPGTANTGELFF. The CDR3 DNA follows: TGTGCCAGCAGTTCTGATTATCCCGGGACAGCAAACACCGGGGAGCTGTTTTTT.